This entry describes one T cell receptor (beta chain). Its antigen remains unidentified. It has no much larger one-base neighbor in the sample; base qualities were not kept. Inclusive of the bounding cysteine and phenylalanine, the CDR3 is 14 residues long. Only CDR3 DNA remains: 42 bases, in frame from the first base. Trimming at the junction amounts to 3 bases on V and 1 base on J, and the germline ends lie 9 bases apart. The germline V gene (reference sequence) provides CDR1 MNHEY and CDR2 SMNVEV. This sample is drawn from a study of T cell repertoires in cytomegalovirus infection (dated by TCRdb to between 2018 and 2020). General notes on the study: Alongside well-studied HLA-B-restricted epitopes, the peptide stimulations were aimed at recently identified HLA-C-restricted CMV epitopes, whose presentation resists viral immunomodulation. Donor HLA type was relevant to the analysis, as public TCR beta signatures indicated carriage of CMV infection together with the matching HLA type. Overall results and qualifications from the work: Cumulative frequency of public TCR beta family members discriminated carriers of CMV infection plus the relevant HLA type in this cohort and an independent roughly 320-donor cohort. The ex vivo response was dominated by HLA-C-restricted CMV-specific TCR beta clonotypes, which also provided the single most frequent clonotype in two of eight donors.

Sequencing relied on an Illumina HiSeq 1500. The public sequencing data were trimmed at Q25 with fastp and processed into clonotypes with MiXCR by TCRdb, which kept only in-frame beta chains. Entries that share a CDR3 protein sequence are merged under the most common genes and DNA. The sample records about 330,000 distinct CDR3 sequences, about 32% of which are singletons. The ten most abundant clones make up about 13% of the sample. The treatment or condition label of this sample denotes: in vitro stimulation with specific CMV peptide epitopes to enrich CMV-specific T cells. Source: cultured PBMCs, taken from culture after CMV antigen stimulation. The origin of this receptor is a human donor in good health (CMV status not recorded). Some clones in this sample may be carry-over from other donors' samples. The chain is made from TRBV27 and TRBJ1-1; confidence is insufficient to name the D gene. The nucleotides read TGTGCCAGCAGTTTGAGGGTTTGGAACACTGAAGCTTTCTTT. This gives the protein CASSLRVWNTEAFF.